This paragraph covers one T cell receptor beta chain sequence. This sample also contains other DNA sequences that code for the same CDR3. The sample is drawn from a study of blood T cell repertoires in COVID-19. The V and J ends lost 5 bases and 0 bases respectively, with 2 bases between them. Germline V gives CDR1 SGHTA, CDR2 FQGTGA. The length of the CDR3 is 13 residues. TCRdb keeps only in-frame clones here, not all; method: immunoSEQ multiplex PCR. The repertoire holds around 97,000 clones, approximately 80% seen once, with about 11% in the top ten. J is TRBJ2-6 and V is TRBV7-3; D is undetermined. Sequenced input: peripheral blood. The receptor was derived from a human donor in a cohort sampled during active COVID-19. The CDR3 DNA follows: TGTGCCAGCAGCCGCTCTGGGGCCAACGTCCTGACTTTC. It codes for CASSRSGANVLTF.